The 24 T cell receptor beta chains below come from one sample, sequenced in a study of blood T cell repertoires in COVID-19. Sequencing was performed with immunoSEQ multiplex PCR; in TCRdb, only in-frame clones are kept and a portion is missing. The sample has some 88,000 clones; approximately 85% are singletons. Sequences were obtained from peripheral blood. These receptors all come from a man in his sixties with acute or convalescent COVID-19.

This CDR3 reads CASTARVVNTEAFF. The CDR3 coding sequence is TGTGCCAGCACGGCCCGGGTGGTAAACACTGAAGCTTTCTTT. The V call is TRBV6-5, the J call TRBJ1-1; D gene ambiguous. The V gene's germline CDR1 is MNHEY and CDR2 SVGAGI. Trimming removed 7 bases from V and 2 bases from J, with 14 bases in between. This CDR3 region has 14 residues.

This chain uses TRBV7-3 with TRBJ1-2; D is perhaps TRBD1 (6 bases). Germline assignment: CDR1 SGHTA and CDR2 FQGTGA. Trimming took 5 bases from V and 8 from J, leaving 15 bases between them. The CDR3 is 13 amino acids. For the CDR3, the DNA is TGTGCCAGCAGCCCAGGGACATTCGAAGGCTACACCTTC. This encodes CASSPGTFEGYTF.

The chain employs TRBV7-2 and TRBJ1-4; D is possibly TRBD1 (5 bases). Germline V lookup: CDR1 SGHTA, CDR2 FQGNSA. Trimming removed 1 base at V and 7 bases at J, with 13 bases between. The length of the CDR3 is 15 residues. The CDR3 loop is CASSLVRVGAEKLFF. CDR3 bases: TGTGCCAGCAGCTTAGTCAGGGTAGGAGCTGAAAAACTGTTTTTT.

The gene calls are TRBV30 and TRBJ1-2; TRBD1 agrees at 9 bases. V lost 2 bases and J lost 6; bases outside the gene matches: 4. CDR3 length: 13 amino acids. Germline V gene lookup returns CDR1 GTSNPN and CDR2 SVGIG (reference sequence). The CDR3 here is CAWSRDRDDGYTF. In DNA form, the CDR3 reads TGTGCCTGGAGTAGGGACAGGGATGATGGCTACACCTTC.

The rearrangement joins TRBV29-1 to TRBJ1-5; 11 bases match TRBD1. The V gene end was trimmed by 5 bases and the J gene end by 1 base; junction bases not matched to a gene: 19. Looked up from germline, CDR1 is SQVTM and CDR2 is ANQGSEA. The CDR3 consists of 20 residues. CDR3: CSVQTVPGQGEFSSNQPQHF. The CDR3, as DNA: TGCAGCGTTCAAACTGTCCCGGGACAGGGGGAATTTTCGAGCAATCAGCCCCAGCATTTT.

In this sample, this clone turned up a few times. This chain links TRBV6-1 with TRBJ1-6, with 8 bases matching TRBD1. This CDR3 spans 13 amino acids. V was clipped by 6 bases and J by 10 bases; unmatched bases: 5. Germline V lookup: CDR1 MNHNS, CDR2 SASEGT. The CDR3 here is CASSDRGGSPLHF. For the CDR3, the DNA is TGTGCCAGCAGCGACAGGGGTGGATCACCCCTCCACTTT.

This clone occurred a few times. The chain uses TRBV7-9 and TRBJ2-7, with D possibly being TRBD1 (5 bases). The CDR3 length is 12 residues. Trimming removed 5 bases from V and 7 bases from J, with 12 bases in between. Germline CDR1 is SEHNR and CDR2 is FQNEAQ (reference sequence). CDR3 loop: CASSHQGREQYF. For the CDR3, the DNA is TGTGCCAGCAGCCACCAGGGAAGGGAGCAGTACTTC.

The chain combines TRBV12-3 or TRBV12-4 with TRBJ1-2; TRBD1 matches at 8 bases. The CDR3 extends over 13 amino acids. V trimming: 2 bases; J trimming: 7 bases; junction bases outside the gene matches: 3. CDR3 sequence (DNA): TGTGCCAGCAGTTTACGGACAGGGTTTGGCTACACCTTC. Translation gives CASSLRTGFGYTF.

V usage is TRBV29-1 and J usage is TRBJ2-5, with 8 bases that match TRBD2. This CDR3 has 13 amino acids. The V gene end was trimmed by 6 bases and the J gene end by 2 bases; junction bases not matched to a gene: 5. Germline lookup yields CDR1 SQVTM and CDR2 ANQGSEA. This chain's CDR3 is CSVPGGTQETQYF. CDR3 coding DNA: TGCAGCGTCCCGGGAGGGACACAAGAGACCCAGTACTTC.

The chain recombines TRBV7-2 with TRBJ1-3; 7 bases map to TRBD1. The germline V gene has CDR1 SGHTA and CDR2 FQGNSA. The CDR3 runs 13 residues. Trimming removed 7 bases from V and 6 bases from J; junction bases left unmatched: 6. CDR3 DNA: TGTGCCAGCACCCTAGGGACAGTAAACACCATATATTTT. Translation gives CASTLGTVNTIYF.

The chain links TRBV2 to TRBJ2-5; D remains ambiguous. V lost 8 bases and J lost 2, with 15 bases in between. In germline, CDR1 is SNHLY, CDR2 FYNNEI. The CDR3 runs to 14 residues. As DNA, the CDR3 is TGTGCCAGCTGCCTAGGTATAATACAAGAGACCCAGTACTTC. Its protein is CASCLGIIQETQYF.

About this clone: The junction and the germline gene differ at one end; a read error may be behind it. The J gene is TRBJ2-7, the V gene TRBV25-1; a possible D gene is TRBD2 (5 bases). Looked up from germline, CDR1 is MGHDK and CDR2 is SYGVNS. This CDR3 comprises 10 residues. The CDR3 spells CASPSAPGNF. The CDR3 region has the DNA TGTGCCAGCCCCTCGGCTCCCGGGAACTTC.

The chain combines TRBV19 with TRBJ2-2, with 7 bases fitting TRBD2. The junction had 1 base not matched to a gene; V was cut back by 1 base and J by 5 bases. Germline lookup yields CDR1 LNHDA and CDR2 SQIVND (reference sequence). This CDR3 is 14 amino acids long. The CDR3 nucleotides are TGTGCCAGTAGTATAGGGGGACTAACCGGGGAGCTGTTTTTT. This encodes CASSIGGLTGELFF.

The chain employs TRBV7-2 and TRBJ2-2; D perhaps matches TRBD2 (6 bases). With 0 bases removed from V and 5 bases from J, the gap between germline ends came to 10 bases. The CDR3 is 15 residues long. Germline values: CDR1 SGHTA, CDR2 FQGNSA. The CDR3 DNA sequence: TGTGCCAGCAGCTTAGCCGGGGGAAGGACCGGGGAGCTGTTTTTT. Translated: CASSLAGGRTGELFF.

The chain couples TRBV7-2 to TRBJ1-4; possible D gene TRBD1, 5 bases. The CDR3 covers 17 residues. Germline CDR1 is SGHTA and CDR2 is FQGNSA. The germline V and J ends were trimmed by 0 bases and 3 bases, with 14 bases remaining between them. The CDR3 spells CASSLALRVGPNEKLFF. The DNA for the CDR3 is TGTGCCAGCAGCTTAGCTCTCAGGGTGGGGCCTAATGAAAAACTGTTTTTT.

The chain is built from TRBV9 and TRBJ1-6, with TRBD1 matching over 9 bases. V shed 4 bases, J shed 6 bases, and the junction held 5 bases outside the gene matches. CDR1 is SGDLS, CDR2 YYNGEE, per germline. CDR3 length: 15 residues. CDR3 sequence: CASSTRGQGNSPLHF. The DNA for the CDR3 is TGTGCCAGCAGCACCCGGGGACAGGGTAATTCACCCCTCCACTTT. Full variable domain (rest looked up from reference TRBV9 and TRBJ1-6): DSGVTQTPKHLITATGQRVTLRCSPRSGDLSVYWYQQSLDQGLQFLIQYYNGEERAKGNILERFSAQQFPDLHSELNLSSLELGDSALYFCASSTRGQGNSPLHFGNGTRLTVT.

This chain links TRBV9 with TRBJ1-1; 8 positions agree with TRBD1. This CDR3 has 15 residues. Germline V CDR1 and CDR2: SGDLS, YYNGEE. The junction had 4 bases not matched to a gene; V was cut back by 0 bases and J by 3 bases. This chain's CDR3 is CASSVGSQGDTEAFF. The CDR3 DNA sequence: TGTGCCAGCAGCGTAGGGTCACAGGGGGACACTGAAGCTTTCTTT.

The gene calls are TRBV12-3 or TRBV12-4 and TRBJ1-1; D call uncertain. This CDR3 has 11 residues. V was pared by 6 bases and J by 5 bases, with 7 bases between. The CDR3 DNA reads TGTGCCAGCAGACGGTGGACTGAAGCTTTCTTT. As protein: CASRRWTEAFF.

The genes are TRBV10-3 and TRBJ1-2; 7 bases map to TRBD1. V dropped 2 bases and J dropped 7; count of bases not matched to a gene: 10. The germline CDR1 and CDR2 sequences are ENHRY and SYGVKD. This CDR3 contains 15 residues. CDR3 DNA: TGTGCCATCAGTGAGAGTGACCACGGGACAGCTGGCTACACCTTC. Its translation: CAISESDHGTAGYTF.

The CDR3 sequence: CASSLASGGARKTQYF. CDR3 sequence (DNA): TGCGCCAGCAGCTTGGCTAGCGGGGGGGCCAGAAAGACCCAGTACTTC. The J gene is TRBJ2-5, the V gene TRBV5-1; TRBD2 aligns across 12 bases. CDR3 length: 16 residues. V gave up 0 bases and J gave up 6 bases; unmatched junction bases: 6. Germline V gene sequence: CDR1 SGHRS, CDR2 YFSETQ.

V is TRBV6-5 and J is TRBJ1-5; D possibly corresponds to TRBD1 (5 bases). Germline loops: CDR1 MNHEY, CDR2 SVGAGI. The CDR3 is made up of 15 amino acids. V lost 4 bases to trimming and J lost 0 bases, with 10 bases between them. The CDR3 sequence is CASSWKGDSNQPQHF. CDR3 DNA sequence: TGTGCCAGCAGTTGGAAAGGGGATAGCAATCAGCCCCAGCATTTT.

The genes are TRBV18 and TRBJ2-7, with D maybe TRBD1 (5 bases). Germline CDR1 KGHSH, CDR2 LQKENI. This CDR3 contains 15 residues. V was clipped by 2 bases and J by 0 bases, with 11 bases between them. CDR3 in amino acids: CASSPGAGSSYEQYF. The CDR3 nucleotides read TGTGCCAGCTCACCAGGGGCAGGAAGCTCCTACGAGCAGTACTTC.

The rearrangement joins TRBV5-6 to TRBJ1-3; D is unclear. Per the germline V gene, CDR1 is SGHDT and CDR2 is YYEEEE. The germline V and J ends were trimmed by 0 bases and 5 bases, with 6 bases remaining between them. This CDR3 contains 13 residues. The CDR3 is CASSLGGRNTIYF. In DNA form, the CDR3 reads TGTGCCAGCAGCTTGGGCGGGCGAAACACCATATATTTT.

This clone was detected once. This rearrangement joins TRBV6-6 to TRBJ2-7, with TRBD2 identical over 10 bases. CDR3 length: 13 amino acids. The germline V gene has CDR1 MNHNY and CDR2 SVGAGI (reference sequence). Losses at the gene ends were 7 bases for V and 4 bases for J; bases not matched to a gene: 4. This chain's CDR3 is CASKASGSYEQYF. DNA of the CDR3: TGTGCCAGCAAAGCTAGCGGGAGTTACGAGCAGTACTTC.